This T cell receptor beta chain was identified in a study of brain T cells in children with intractable seizures. The CDR3 spans 16 residues. Germline lookup yields CDR1 SEHNR and CDR2 FQNEAQ (reference sequence). Trimming cost V 1 base and J 7 bases, with 19 bases left between them. Clones were sequenced by immunoSEQ multiplex PCR, and TCRdb holds only the in-frame ones, with some missing. The table lists 60,000 to 65,000 clones, around 95% of them singletons. The sequenced cases were selected for having the highest brain T cell transcript signatures. This clone has only one observation. This material consisted of peripheral blood, taken at surgery. This clonotype originated in a boy in the first two years of life with focal cortical dysplasia and intractable seizures. J is TRBJ1-1 and V is TRBV7-9; D remains ambiguous. DNA for the CDR3: TGTGCCAGCAGCTTAGTTCATGAGGTTACCCGACTTGAAGCTTTCTTT. This sequence encodes CASSLVHEVTRLEAFF.